This T cell receptor (beta chain) comes out of a study of blood T cell repertoires in COVID-19. In the study overall: Acute-phase and convalescent COVID-19 samples originated in the United States, Italy and Spain. PBMCs, B-cell-depleted T cells, or T cells provided the cDNA or gDNA that made up the material.

Methods used by the authors: Amplification of reference gene primers was used by the study to estimate nucleated cell counts. Sequenced by immunoSEQ multiplex PCR; TCRdb stores in-frame clones only, minus some. The DNA gave D and trimming, while V, J and clone size come from that table. The sample lists roughly 200,000 clones; 90% were seen once. The CDR3 length is 17 residues. Germline assignment: CDR1 SGHTA and CDR2 FQGNSA. Trimming removed 2 bases from V and 0 bases from J, with 13 bases in between. The origin of this receptor is a man in his fifties with acute or convalescent COVID-19. Source material: peripheral blood. The chain uses TRBV7-2 and TRBJ1-4; D gene uncertain. The DNA of the CDR3 is TGTGCCAGCAGCTTAAGTGGTATAGAATCAACTAATGAAAAACTGTTTTTT. Amino acids: CASSLSGIESTNEKLFF.